This T cell receptor beta chain was observed in a study of human T cells and chemical hapten exposure. Whole-study context: DPC at 2% was the sensitizing agent, placed on 2 cm by 2 cm of upper inner arm skin.

Time point specified: patch test 3, about 24 weeks after DPC sensitization. Sample treatment: therapeutic diphenylcyclopropenone sensitization with weekly scalp DPC. Extraction yielded total RNA from whole blood (unfractionated). The V and J ends lost 3 bases and 9 bases, in that order; junction bases with no gene match: 6. The CDR3 sequence is 14 residues long. Germline-derived CDR1 and CDR2 are SGHAT and FQNNGV. The library tagged each cDNA molecule with unique molecular identifiers. TCRdb ran MiXCR on the RACE reads and lists one entry per CDR3 protein. The data hold approximately 110,000 distinct CDR3 sequences, with about 34% observed a single time.

V gene TRBV11-2 combines with J gene TRBJ2-1, with 9 bases matching TRBD2. Sequences were derived from whole blood, sampled in connection with sensitization to the hapten diphenylcyclopropenone (DPC). This sequence originates from a man aged 35 to 55 with alopecia areata. Some clones in this sample may be carry-over from other donors' samples. The CDR3 nucleotides are TGTGCCAGCAGCTTCCAAGCGGGAGGTACTGAGCAGTTCTTC. Protein: CASSFQAGGTEQFF.